This T cell receptor beta chain was recovered during a study of blood T cell repertoires in COVID-19. Study-wide background: Samples representing acute and convalescent COVID-19 were sourced from the United States, Italy and Spain. PBMCs, B-cell-depleted T cells, or T cells were the source of the cDNA or gDNA that made up the material.

Clones were sequenced by immunoSEQ multiplex PCR, and TCRdb holds only the in-frame ones, with some missing. The sample lists about 99,000 clones, around 79% seen once, with 18% in the top ten. The CDR3 is made up of 16 amino acids. Trimming shortened V by 6 bases and J by 7 bases, and 22 bases separated the two germline ends. CDR1 and CDR2 (germline): SNHLY, FYNNEI. The source is an elderly woman with active or convalescent COVID-19. Material for sequencing was peripheral blood. This chain uses TRBV2 with TRBJ1-5, with a possible D match to TRBD1 (6 bases). The CDR3 sequence is CASSRRGGQGKQPQHF. As DNA, the CDR3 is TGTGCCAGCAGCAGACGCGGGGGCCAGGGGAAGCAGCCCCAGCATTTT.